The clone carrying this T cell receptor beta chain was picked up a small number of times. The target antigen is unknown. Trimming removed 5 bases from V and 3 bases from J, with 14 bases in between. The germline CDR1 and CDR2 sequences are SGHVS and FQNEAQ. CDR3 length: 15 residues. Time point of the sample: patch test 1, 2 weeks after DPC sensitization. This sample's treatment: therapeutic diphenylcyclopropenone sensitization with weekly scalp DPC. This entry comes from a study of human T cells and chemical hapten exposure. TCRdb re-analysed the RACE reads in MiXCR, keeping a single row per CDR3 protein. There are around 99,000 distinct CDR3 sequences in the sample; roughly an eighth occur only once, and approximately 2% lies in the top ten. Study-level results: DPC sensitization left the count of TCRs above 1 in 1000 unchanged.

The V call is TRBV7-8, the J call TRBJ1-5, with D possibly TRBD1 on 5 matching bases. The source is a woman in her thirties or forties with alopecia areata. Some clones in this sample may be carry-over from other donors' samples. This sample comprised whole blood, obtained in connection with sensitization to the hapten diphenylcyclopropenone (DPC). This CDR3 reads CASSHLRDYNQPQHF. In nucleotides, the CDR3 is TGTGCCAGCAGCCATCTAAGGGACTACAATCAGCCCCAGCATTTT.